This TCR beta chain stems from a study of cytomegalovirus exposure and HLA in healthy donors. PCR involved 60 Vbeta and 13 Jbeta primers. Some clones are missing from TCRdb's copy, which holds only in-frame ones; the method was immunoSEQ multiplex PCR. The sample has about 200,000 clones, roughly 83% seen once. The CDR3 consists of 20 residues. The germline V gene has CDR1 SGHRS and CDR2 YFSETQ. V lost 2 bases to trimming and J lost 1 base; unmatched junction nucleotides: 19. The sequence was obtained from a male donor in good health and CMV-seropositive. This chain links TRBV5-1 with TRBJ1-1; TRBD1 agrees at 8 bases. Sequencing input: PBMCs. CDR3: CASSFAQTGTGETANTEAFF. CDR3 nucleotides: TGCGCCAGCAGCTTTGCGCAAACCGGGACAGGAGAAACCGCGAACACTGAAGCTTTCTTT.